This TCR beta chain was captured by sequencing in a study of T cell changes during pregnancy in multiple sclerosis. Assay: immunoSEQ multiplex PCR; the TCRdb copy retains only in-frame clones and omits some. The sample lists over 25,000 clones, less than 90% occurring once. V lost 1 base to trimming and J lost 0 bases, with 10 bases between them. The CDR3 runs to 17 residues. CDR1 is LGHNA and CDR2 is YSLEER in the germline V gene. The chain has TRBV4-3 and TRBJ2-6, with a weak D call TRBD1 (5 bases). The sequence came from a female donor with multiple sclerosis, enrolled in a pregnancy study. The source material was CD8+ T cells from peripheral blood mononuclear cells, sampled before pregnancy. The CDR3 protein is CASSQGHRSSGANVLTF. In DNA form, the CDR3 reads TGCGCCAGCAGCCAAGGCCACAGGAGCTCTGGGGCCAACGTCCTGACTTTC.